This TCR beta chain was sequenced during a study of cytomegalovirus exposure and HLA in healthy donors. The PCR ran on 60 Vbeta and 13 Jbeta primers. Some clones are missing from TCRdb's copy, which holds only in-frame ones; the method was immunoSEQ multiplex PCR. The sample lists around 100,000 clones, 60% to 85% occurring once. This clone was counted between two and nine times. Germline V CDR1 and CDR2: SEHNR, FQNEAQ (reference sequence). The ends were cut back, 2 bases at V and 3 bases at J, with 13 bases in the middle. CDR3 size: 15 residues. The sample was PBMCs. This sequence originates from a female donor in good health and CMV-seropositive. The V call is TRBV7-9, the J call TRBJ1-1; a weak D match, TRBD1 (6 bases). For the CDR3, the DNA is TGTGCCAGCAGCTTATACGGACAGTACGACACTGAAGCTTTCTTT. As protein: CASSLYGQYDTEAFF.